A selection of T cell receptor beta chains follows, all from one sample in a study of PD-1 blockade in classical Hodgkin lymphoma. The repertoire was sequenced with immunoSEQ multiplex PCR; TCRdb's copy has only in-frame clones and lacks some. The table lists around 30,000 clones, 89% of them singletons. The source material was CD4+ T cells from blood. The receptors shown here come from a human donor with classical Hodgkin lymphoma. The CDR3 runs from the conserved cysteine through the conserved F or W. Each record gives: D gene, J gene, clone size, V gene, CDR3 length, CDR3 DNA, CDR3 protein. A D gene is named only where the DNA matches it firmly. Part of the rows lack a size; the others show once, few, many or a class for expanded clones.

TRBD2	TRBJ2-3	NA	TRBV7-9	13	TGTGCCAGCAGCTTACTAGCGGGAGATACGCAGTATTTT	CASSLLAGDTQYF
TRBD2	TRBJ2-5	NA	TRBV7-2	17	TGTGCCAGCAGCTTAGTATCCGGGGCCGGAGACCGGGAGGGCCAGTACTTC	CASSLVSGAGDREGQYF
TRBD2	TRBJ2-5	once	TRBV5-6	16	TGTGCCAGCAGCTTCGGGCTAGCGGGAGGTCGAAAGACCCAGTACTTC	CASSFGLAGGRKTQYF
NA	TRBJ1-3	few	TRBV7-2	16	TGTGCCAGCAGCTTAGGGCCCGCGGGGTCTGGAAACACCATATATTTT	CASSLGPAGSGNTIYF
NA	TRBJ2-1	NA	TRBV6-6	12	TGTGCCAGCAGTTCAAATCCTGGGGAGCAGTTCTTC	CASSSNPGEQFF
TRBD2	TRBJ2-3	once	TRBV11-2	16	TGTGCCAGCAGCTTAGTCTGGCTAGCGGGAGATGTCGCGCAGTATTTT	CASSLVWLAGDVAQYF
TRBD1	TRBJ1-5	NA	TRBV5-1	14	TGCGCCAGCAGCTCCGGGACAGGGAACCAGCCCCAGCATTTT	CASSSGTGNQPQHF
NA	TRBJ2-3	NA	TRBV7-7	14	TGTGCCAGCAGCTTAGGGCTAGCAGAAGATACGCAGTATTTT	CASSLGLAEDTQYF
NA	TRBJ2-5	once	TRBV4-1	14	TGCGCCAGCAGCCAAGGCGGGTACCAAGAGACCCAGTACTTC	CASSQGGYQETQYF
NA	TRBJ1-5	NA	TRBV10-3	14	TGTGCCATCAGACCCGACACTAGCAATCAGCCCCAGCATTTT	CAIRPDTSNQPQHF